Listed below are T cell receptor beta chains from one sample, sequenced in a study of shared clonotypes between healthy human individuals. Sequencing was performed with immunoSEQ multiplex PCR; in TCRdb, only in-frame clones are kept and a portion is missing. The repertoire holds about 1 million clones, with 75% as singletons. Material for sequencing was memory CD4+ T cells sorted from blood. These receptors were obtained from a man aged 18 to 30 in good health. CDR3s include the opening cysteine and the closing phenylalanine or tryptophan. A D gene is named only where the DNA matches it firmly. Some rows have no size entry. The others give once, few or many, or a class for an expanded clone.

>TRBJ2-7|14|TRBV6-1|-|TRBD2
CASKKRGNSYEQYF
TGTGCCAGCAAAAAGCGGGGGAACTCCTACGAGCAGTACTTC
>TRBJ2-1|17|TRBV6-1|-|TRBD2
CASSDLIGTSGRNEQFF
TGTGCCAGCAGTGATCTCATTGGGACTAGCGGGCGGAATGAGCAGTTCTTC
>TRBJ2-3|13|TRBV5-4|few|TRBD1
CASSLDWDRVMVF
TGTGCCAGCAGCCTTGACTGGGACAGGGTGATGGTTTTT
>TRBJ1-6|18|TRBV19|-|TRBD1
CASSTPGQGASYNSPLHF
TGTGCCAGTAGTACTCCCGGACAGGGGGCATCCTATAATTCACCCCTCCACTTT
>TRBJ2-7|16|TRBV5-4|-|TRBD2
CASSSPGTSGTYEQYF
TGTGCCAGCAGCTCGCCCGGGACTAGCGGGACCTACGAGCAGTACTTC
>TRBJ2-4|14|TRBV27|few|-
CASSSRGHGGDQYF
TGTGCCAGCAGTTCCCGGGGCCACGGCGGGGACCAGTACTTC
>TRBJ1-4|15|TRBV30|-|-
CAWSGRGSLNEKLFF
TGTGCCTGGAGTGGCCGAGGGTCCCTGAATGAAAAACTGTTTTTT
>TRBJ2-3|17|TRBV12-2|-|-
CASRLLLSSGGIDTQYF
TGTGCAAGTCGCTTACTCCTAAGTAGCGGGGGTATAGATACGCAGTATTTT
>TRBJ2-7|15|TRBV27|few|TRBD1
CASSLGQGVSYEQYF
TGTGCCAGCAGCCTAGGACAGGGGGTCTCCTACGAGCAGTACTTC
>TRBJ2-1|16|TRBV30|-|TRBD2
CAWSVLAGDMYNEQFF
TGTGCCTGGAGTGTACTAGCGGGAGATATGTACAATGAGCAGTTCTTC
>TRBJ2-7|12|TRBV6-1|few|-
CASSVNRGEQYF
TGTGCCAGCAGTGTTAACCGGGGCGAGCAGTACTTC
>TRBJ2-1|15|TRBV7-3|-|TRBD2
CASSLTAGAFNEQFF
TGTGCCAGCAGCTTAACAGCGGGGGCCTTCAATGAGCAGTTCTTC
>TRBJ1-2|12|TRBV25-1|few|TRBD1
CASSGTGYGYTF
TGTGCCAGCAGCGGGACAGGATATGGCTACACCTTC
>TRBJ2-5|13|TRBV30|-|-
CAWSFGRQETQYF
TGTGCCTGGAGTTTCGGACGGCAAGAGACCCAGTACTTC
>TRBJ2-7|16|TRBV14|once|-
CASSPAHAGHSYEQYF
TGTGCCAGCAGCCCGGCCCATGCAGGACACTCCTACGAGCAGTACTTC
>TRBJ2-5|15|TRBV6-1|-|-
CASSERGVLAETQYF
TGTGCCAGCAGTGAAAGAGGGGTTTTGGCGGAGACCCAGTACTTC
>TRBJ1-1|10|TRBV6-6|once|-
CASVGRGAFF
TGTGCCAGCGTCGGGCGAGGAGCTTTCTTT
>TRBJ1-6|16|TRBV21-1|few|-
CASSLNRDRVNSPLHF
TGTGCCAGCAGCCTCAACCGGGACAGGGTCAATTCACCCCTCCACTTT
>TRBJ2-7|14|TRBV6-5|-|TRBD1
CASTGTGGTYEQYF
TGTGCCAGCACCGGGACAGGGGGGACCTACGAGCAGTACTTC
>TRBJ2-1|15|TRBV11-2|few|TRBD2
CASSPIAGGQYEQFF
TGTGCCAGCAGCCCAATAGCGGGGGGGCAGTATGAGCAGTTCTTC
>TRBJ2-1|13|TRBV10-3|-|-
CAISEFQANEQFF
TGTGCCATCAGTGAATTCCAGGCCAATGAGCAGTTCTTC
>TRBJ2-7|12|TRBV7-2|-|-
CASSLDHYEQYF
TGTGCCAGCAGCTTAGATCACTACGAGCAGTACTTC
>TRBJ2-1|13|TRBV4-3|few|-
CASSQDWRGEQFF
TGCGCCAGCAGCCAAGACTGGCGGGGTGAGCAGTTCTTC
>TRBJ2-1|12|TRBV18|-|-
CASSPQGNEQFF
TGTGCCAGCTCACCACAGGGGAATGAGCAGTTCTTC
>TRBJ2-5|15|TRBV4-2|-|TRBD1
CASSQPDRVEETQYF
TGTGCCAGCAGCCAACCAGACAGGGTTGAAGAGACCCAGTACTTC
>TRBJ1-5|15|TRBV7-2|-|-
CASSLQGPSNQPQHF
TGTGCCAGCAGTCTACAGGGTCCCAGCAATCAGCCCCAGCATTTT
>TRBJ1-1|15|TRBV5-1|once|-
CASSLERTPNTEAFF
TGCGCCAGCAGCTTGGAGCGGACACCGAACACTGAAGCTTTCTTT
>TRBJ2-6|13|TRBV30|few|-
CAWRLPGANVLTF
TGTGCCTGGAGACTCCCTGGGGCCAACGTCCTGACTTTC
>TRBJ2-5|17|TRBV14|-|TRBD1
CASSQGGQGLGRETQYF
TGTGCCAGCAGCCAAGGGGGACAGGGGCTTGGTCGGGAGACCCAGTACTTC
>TRBJ1-4|16|TRBV4-3|-|-
CASSQDYGQGKEKLFF
TGCGCCAGCAGCCAAGATTATGGCCAGGGGAAGGAAAAACTGTTTTTT
>TRBJ2-1|14|TRBV5-1|once|-
CASSPGQTYNEQFF
TGCGCCAGCAGCCCCGGCCAGACCTACAATGAGCAGTTCTTC
>TRBJ2-7|13|TRBV5-6|-|-
CASTPWGKDEQYF
TGTGCCAGCACCCCTTGGGGGAAGGACGAGCAGTACTTC
>TRBJ2-7|13|TRBV30|-|TRBD2
CAWSPPGGYEQYF
TGTGCCTGGAGTCCCCCGGGGGGCTACGAGCAGTACTTC
>TRBJ2-5|12|TRBV29-1|-|-
CSVEGSQETQYF
TGCAGCGTTGAAGGGAGCCAGGAGACCCAGTACTTC
>TRBJ2-7|14|TRBV9|-|-
CASSGAGTAYEQYF
TGTGCCAGCAGCGGAGCCGGGACGGCCTACGAGCAGTACTTC
>TRBJ2-1|15|TRBV11-2|-|TRBD1
CASSVGQGGWSEQFF
TGTGCCAGCAGCGTGGGACAGGGGGGATGGAGTGAGCAGTTCTTC
>TRBJ2-1|17|TRBV2|few|TRBD2
CASSDLSAGGSYNEQFF
TGTGCCAGCAGTGACCTCTCGGCGGGAGGATCCTACAATGAGCAGTTCTTC
>TRBJ2-2|14|TRBV7-2|-|-
CASSLDFNTGELFF
TGTGCCAGCAGCTTAGATTTTAACACCGGGGAGCTGTTTTTT
>TRBJ2-1|13|TRBV7-9|few|-
CASSLQALNEQFF
TGTGCCAGCAGCTTACAAGCGCTCAATGAGCAGTTCTTC
>TRBJ2-4|17|TRBV19|once|TRBD2
CASSPIGTSGGLVIQYF
TGTGCCAGTAGCCCTATTGGGACTAGCGGGGGCTTAGTCATTCAGTACTTC
>TRBJ1-5|13|TRBV30|-|-
CAWSANLIQPQHF
TGTGCCTGGAGCGCTAACCTTATTCAGCCCCAGCATTTT
>TRBJ1-5|15|TRBV28|-|-
CASSLGNLANQPQHF
TGTGCCAGCAGTTTAGGCAATCTGGCGAATCAGCCCCAGCATTTT
>TRBJ1-1|18|TRBV28|once|TRBD1
CASSRFAGTGILNTEAFF
TGTGCCAGCAGTCGATTTGCCGGGACAGGGATCTTGAACACTGAAGCTTTCTTT
>TRBJ1-5|14|TRBV5-1|-|-
CASSVSYGDQPQHF
TGCGCCAGCAGCGTATCTTACGGGGATCAGCCCCAGCATTTT
>TRBJ2-7|12|TRBV13|-|-
CASSLTGYEQYF
TGTGCCAGCAGCTTAACCGGCTACGAGCAGTACTTC
>TRBJ2-6|16|TRBV2|-|-
CAPRRGKGSGANVLTF
TGTGCCCCTAGAAGGGGAAAAGGCTCTGGGGCCAACGTCCTGACTTTC
>TRBJ1-2|12|TRBV6-6|-|-
CASSSDTIGYTF
TGTGCCAGCAGCAGCGACACCATTGGCTACACCTTC
>TRBJ1-1|14|TRBV18|once|-
CASSPNQGLAEAFF
TGTGCCAGCTCACCGAATCAGGGTCTCGCTGAAGCTTTCTTT
>TRBJ1-1|16|TRBV5-6|-|-
CASSAGRLLLGTEAFF
TGTGCCAGCAGCGCGGGGAGGCTCCTCCTCGGCACTGAAGCTTTCTTT
>TRBJ1-5|13|TRBV6-1|-|TRBD1
CASSGQGGQPQHF
TGTGCCAGCAGTGGACAGGGAGGTCAGCCCCAGCATTTT
>TRBJ2-7|11|TRBV11-2|-|-
CASSSWDEQYF
TGTGCCAGCAGCTCCTGGGACGAGCAGTACTTC
>TRBJ2-5|13|TRBV10-3|-|TRBD1
CAISPTGGETQYF
TGTGCCATCAGTCCGACAGGGGGAGAGACCCAGTACTTC
>TRBJ1-6|14|TRBV19|-|TRBD1
CASSSDRVGSPLHF
TGTGCCAGTAGCTCTGACAGGGTAGGCTCACCCCTCCACTTT